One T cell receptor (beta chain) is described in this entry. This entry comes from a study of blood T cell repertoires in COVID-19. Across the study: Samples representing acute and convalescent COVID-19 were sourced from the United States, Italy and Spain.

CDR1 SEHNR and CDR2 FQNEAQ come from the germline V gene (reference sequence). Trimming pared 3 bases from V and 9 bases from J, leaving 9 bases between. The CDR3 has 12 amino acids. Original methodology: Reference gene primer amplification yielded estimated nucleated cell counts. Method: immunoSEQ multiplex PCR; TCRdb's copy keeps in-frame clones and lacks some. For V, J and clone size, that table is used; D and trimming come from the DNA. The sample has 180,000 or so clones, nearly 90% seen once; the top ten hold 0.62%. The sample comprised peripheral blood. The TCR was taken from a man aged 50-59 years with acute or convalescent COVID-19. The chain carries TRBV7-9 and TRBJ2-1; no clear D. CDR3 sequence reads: CASSLLSTEQFF. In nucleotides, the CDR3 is TGTGCCAGCAGCTTGCTATCCACTGAGCAGTTCTTC. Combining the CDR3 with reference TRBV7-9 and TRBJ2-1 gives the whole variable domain DTGVSQNPRHKITKRGQNVTFRCDPISEHNRLYWYRQTLGQGPEFLTYFQNEAQLEKSRLLSDRFSAERPKGSFSTLEIQRTEQGDSAMYLCASSLLSTEQFFGPGTRLTVL.